This T cell receptor beta chain was sequenced during a study of spatial heterogeneity in lung cancer. About the study: Untreated early-stage non-small cell lung cancer patients, roughly 75 in total, were the donors.

Notes on the study in general: Blood showed ubiquitous tumor TCRs more often at resection than at routine follow-up.

A remark on this clonotype: Its specificity is not known.

Regarding time point: blood at routine non-recurrence follow-up after resection. The authors sequenced whole RNA from tumor, nontumor lung or frozen PBMC without sorting. Every TCR cDNA molecule bore its own unique molecular identifier. TCRdb passed the 5' RACE reads through MiXCR, listing each CDR3 protein once. The sample holds approximately 50,000 distinct CDR3 sequences, less than 9% seen once. V was shortened by 5 bases and J by 1 base, with 5 bases between the two germline ends. The CDR3 covers 12 residues. This TCR was sampled from a female donor with early-stage non-small cell lung cancer. The specimen comprised PBMCs, sampled at follow-up. The V gene is TRBV12-3 or TRBV12-4, the J gene TRBJ1-2; D call uncertain. In DNA form, the CDR3 reads TGTGCCAGCAGTCGGAGTAACTATGGCTACACCTTC. Translating gives CASSRSNYGYTF.